This T cell receptor (beta chain) was observed in a study of STAT5B mutations in CD4+ large granular lymphocyte leukemia. Remarks on this clone: The antigen is undetermined.

Overall study findings and caveats: Patient CD4-sorted repertoires looked more clonal than healthy CD4+ repertoires, even without putative leukemic clones.

This was a survey-level run. Sequencing was performed with immunoSEQ multiplex PCR; in TCRdb, only in-frame clones are kept and a portion is missing. The sample includes more than 30,000 clones, about nine tenths of them seen just once. The sequencing input was CD4+ T cells from blood buffy coats. The TCR was taken from a human donor in good health.

The CDR3 region has the DNA TGCGCCAGCAGCTTCGATAGGAACACCGGGGAGCTGTTTTTT. It encodes CASSFDRNTGELFF. The chain couples TRBV5-1 to TRBJ2-2; D is uncertain. This CDR3 has 14 amino acids. CDR1 SGHRS and CDR2 YFSETQ come from the germline V gene. V was trimmed by 2 bases and J by 1 base, leaving 6 bases between them.